What follows are 4 T cell receptor beta chains derived from one specimen sequenced in a study of graft-versus-host responses after intestinal transplantation. Assay used: immunoSEQ multiplex PCR; TCRdb lists only in-frame clones, some missing. This sample carries around 100,000 clones, 90% to 95% of them seen once, and the ten largest clones take about 0.18%. Their recognized antigens are unknown. The specimen comprised unstimulated CD4+ T cells sorted from spleen or lymph node cells, sampled before transplant. Every receptor here comes from a human donor who was the organ donor for an intestinal transplant.

The CDR3 is CASSGTTGFSYEQYF. The CDR3 nucleotides are TGTGCCAGCAGCGGGACTACAGGGTTCTCCTACGAGCAGTACTTC. This rearrangement joins TRBV2 to TRBJ2-5; D is possibly TRBD2 (7 bases). Judging by the DNA end, TRBJ2-7 fits better; the J call may be wrong. CDR1 is SNHLY, CDR2 FYNNEI, per germline. This CDR3 has 15 residues.

The chain is built from TRBV5-4 and TRBJ2-5, with D perhaps matching TRBD1 (5 bases). Germline V gene data show CDR1 as SGHNT and CDR2 as YYREEE (reference sequence). The V end lost 2 bases, the J end lost 5 bases, and 16 bases lay between the germline ends. The CDR3 loop spans 15 amino acids. For the CDR3, the DNA is TGTGCCAGCAGCTTTTCCCAGGGAAGCAGGGAGACCCAGTACTTC. It encodes CASSFSQGSRETQYF. Full variable domain (rest looked up from reference TRBV5-4 and TRBJ2-5): ETGVTQSPTHLIKTRGQQVTLRCSSQSGHNTVSWYQQALGQGPQFIFQYYREEENGRGNFPPRFSGLQFPNYSSELNVNALELDDSALYLCASSFSQGSRETQYFGPGTRLLVL.

The V and J genes are TRBV5-1 and TRBJ2-7; TRBD2 matches 11 bases. The CDR3 covers 18 residues. CDR1 and CDR2 (germline): SGHRS, YFSETQ. Trimming took 2 bases from V and 0 from J; bases not matched to a gene: 10. CDR3 loop: CASSLRSLAGGISYEQYF. The CDR3 DNA follows: TGCGCCAGCAGCTTACGATCCCTAGCGGGGGGAATCTCCTACGAGCAGTACTTC.

The chain links TRBV7-2 to TRBJ2-1, with D tentatively TRBD1 (5 bases). Trimming removed 1 base at V and 3 bases at J, with 10 bases between. CDR3 length: 15 amino acids. The germline V gene encodes CDR1 SGHTA and CDR2 FQGNSA. The CDR3 coding sequence is TGTGCCAGCAGCTTAGATGGGGCATACTACAATGAGCAGTTCTTC. It is translated as CASSLDGAYYNEQFF.